What follows is one TCR beta chain and its context. Its antigen is not known. The repertoire was sequenced with immunoSEQ multiplex PCR; TCRdb's copy has only in-frame clones and lacks some. The sample lists more than 1,200,000 clones, 98% occurring once. These data come from a study of shared clonotypes between healthy human individuals. Findings of the study overall: Estimated richness was generally greater in naive than memory subsets. Sharing across four donors was highest in naive CD4 (roughly 5%) and lowest in memory CD8 (roughly 0.4%).

In germline, CDR1 is SGHVS, CDR2 FNYEAQ. The CDR3 consists of 14 residues. V shed 3 bases and J shed 5 bases, with 10 bases lying between them. The receptor was isolated from a young man in good health. The sequenced material came from naive CD4+ T cells sorted from blood. The subset here: CD45RA+ positively selected. The chain employs TRBV7-6 and TRBJ2-2, with D possibly TRBD2 on 6 matching bases. CDR3 nucleotides: TGTGCCAGCAGCTTTAAGGGAGGAACCGGGGAGCTGTTTTTT. Protein: CASSFKGGTGELFF. The full variable domain, in which reference TRBV7-6 and TRBJ2-2 provide the parts outside the CDR3, is GAGVSQSPRYKVTKRGQDVALRCDPISGHVSLYWYRQALGQGPEFLTYFNYEAQQDKSGLPNDRFSAERPEGSISTLTIQRTEQRDSAMYRCASSFKGGTGELFFGEGSRLTVL.